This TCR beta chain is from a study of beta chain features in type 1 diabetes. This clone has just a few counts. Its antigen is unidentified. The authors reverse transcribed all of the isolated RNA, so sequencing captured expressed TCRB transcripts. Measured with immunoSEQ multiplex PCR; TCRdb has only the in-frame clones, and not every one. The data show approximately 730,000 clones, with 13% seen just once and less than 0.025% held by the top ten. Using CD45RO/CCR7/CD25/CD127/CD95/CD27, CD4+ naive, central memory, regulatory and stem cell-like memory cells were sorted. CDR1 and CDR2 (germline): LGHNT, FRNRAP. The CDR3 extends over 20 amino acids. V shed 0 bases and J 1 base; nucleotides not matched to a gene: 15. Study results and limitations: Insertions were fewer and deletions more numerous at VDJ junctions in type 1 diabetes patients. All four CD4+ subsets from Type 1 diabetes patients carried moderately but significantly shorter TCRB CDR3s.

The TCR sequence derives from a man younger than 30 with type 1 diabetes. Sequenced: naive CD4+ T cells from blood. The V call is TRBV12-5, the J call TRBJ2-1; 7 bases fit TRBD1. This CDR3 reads CASGLVGSTWDSQSYNEQFF. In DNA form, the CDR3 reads TGTGCTAGTGGTTTGGTAGGATCTACCTGGGACAGCCAGTCCTACAATGAGCAGTTCTTC.